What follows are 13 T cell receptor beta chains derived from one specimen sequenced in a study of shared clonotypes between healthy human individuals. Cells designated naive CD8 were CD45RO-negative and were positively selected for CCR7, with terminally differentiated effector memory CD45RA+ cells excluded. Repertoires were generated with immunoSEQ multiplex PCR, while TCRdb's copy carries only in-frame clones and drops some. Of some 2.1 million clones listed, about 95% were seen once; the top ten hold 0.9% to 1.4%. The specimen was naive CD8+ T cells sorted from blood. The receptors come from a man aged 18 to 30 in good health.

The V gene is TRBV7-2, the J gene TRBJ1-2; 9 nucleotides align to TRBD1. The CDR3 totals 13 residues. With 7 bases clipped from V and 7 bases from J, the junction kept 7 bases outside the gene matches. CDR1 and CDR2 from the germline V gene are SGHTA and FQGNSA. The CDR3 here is CASTQDRGFGYTF. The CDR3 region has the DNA TGTGCCAGCACCCAGGACAGGGGATTTGGCTACACCTTC.

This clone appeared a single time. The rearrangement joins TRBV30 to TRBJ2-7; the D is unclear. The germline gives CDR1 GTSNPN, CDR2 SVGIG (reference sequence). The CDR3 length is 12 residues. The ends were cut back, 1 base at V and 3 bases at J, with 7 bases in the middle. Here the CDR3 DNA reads TGTGCCTGGAGTGCCGAGAACTACGAGCAGTACTTC. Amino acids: CAWSAENYEQYF.

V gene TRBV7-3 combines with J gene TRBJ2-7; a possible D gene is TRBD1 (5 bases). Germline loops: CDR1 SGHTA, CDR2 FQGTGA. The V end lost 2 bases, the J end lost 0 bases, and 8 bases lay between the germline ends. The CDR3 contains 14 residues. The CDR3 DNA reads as TGTGCCAGCAGCTTAGGGGCCCTCTCCTACGAGCAGTACTTC. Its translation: CASSLGALSYEQYF.

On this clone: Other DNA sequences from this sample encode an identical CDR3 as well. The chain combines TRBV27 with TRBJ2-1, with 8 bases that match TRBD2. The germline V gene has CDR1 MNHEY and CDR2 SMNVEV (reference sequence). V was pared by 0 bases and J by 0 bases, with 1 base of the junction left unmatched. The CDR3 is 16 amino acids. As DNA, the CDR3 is TGTGCCAGCAGTTTATCGAGCGGGAGCTCCTACAATGAGCAGTTCTTC. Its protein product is CASSLSSGSSYNEQFF.

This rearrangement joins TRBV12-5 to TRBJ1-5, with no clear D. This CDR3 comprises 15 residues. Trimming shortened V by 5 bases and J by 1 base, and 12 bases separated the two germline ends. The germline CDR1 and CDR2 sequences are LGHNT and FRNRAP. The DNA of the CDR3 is TGTGCTAGTGGTCCCCGGAGCGCCAGCAATCAGCCCCAGCATTTT. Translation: CASGPRSASNQPQHF.

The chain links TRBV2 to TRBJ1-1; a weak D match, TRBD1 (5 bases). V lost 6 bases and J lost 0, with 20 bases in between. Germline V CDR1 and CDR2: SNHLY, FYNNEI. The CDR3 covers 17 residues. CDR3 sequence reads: CASSAPPRQTLNTEAFF. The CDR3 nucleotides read TGTGCCAGCAGCGCCCCCCCCCGACAGACCTTGAACACTGAAGCTTTCTTT.

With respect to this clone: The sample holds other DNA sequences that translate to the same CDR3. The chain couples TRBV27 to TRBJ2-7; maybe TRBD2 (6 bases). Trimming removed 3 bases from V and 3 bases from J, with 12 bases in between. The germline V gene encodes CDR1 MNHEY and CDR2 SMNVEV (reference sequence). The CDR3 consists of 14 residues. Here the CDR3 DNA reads TGTGCCAGCAGTTTCGGAGGGGCTAACTACGAGCAGTACTTC. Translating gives CASSFGGANYEQYF.

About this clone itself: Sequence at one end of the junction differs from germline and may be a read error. Written as DNA, the CDR3 is TGTGCCAGCTGGTCGGTTTCAATCAGGGGGACGAACTCTGAAGCTTTCTTT. It specifies CASWSVSIRGTNSEAFF. The chain couples TRBV28 to TRBJ1-1; 7 bases map to TRBD1. Germline V gene data show CDR1 as MDHEN and CDR2 as SYDVKM. This CDR3 spans 17 amino acids. The full variable domain, rest sourced from reference TRBV28 and TRBJ1-1, is DVKVTQSSRYLVKRTGEKVFLECVQDMDHENMFWYRQDPGLGLRLIYFSYDVKMKEKGDIPEGYSVSREKKERFSLILESASTNQTSMYLCASWSVSIRGTNSEAFFGQGTRLTVV.

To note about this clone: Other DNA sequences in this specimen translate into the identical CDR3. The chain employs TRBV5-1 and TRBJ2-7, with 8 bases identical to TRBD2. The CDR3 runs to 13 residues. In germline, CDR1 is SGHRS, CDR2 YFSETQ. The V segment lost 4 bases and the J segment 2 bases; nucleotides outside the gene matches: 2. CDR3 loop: CASSEGLAYEQYF. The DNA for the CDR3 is TGCGCCAGCAGCGAGGGACTAGCCTACGAGCAGTACTTC. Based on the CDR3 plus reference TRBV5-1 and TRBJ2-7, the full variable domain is KAGVTQTPRYLIKTRGQQVTLSCSPISGHRSVSWYQQTPGQGLQFLFEYFSETQRNKGNFPGRFSGRQFSNSRSEMNVSTLELGDSALYLCASSEGLAYEQYFGPGTRLTVT.

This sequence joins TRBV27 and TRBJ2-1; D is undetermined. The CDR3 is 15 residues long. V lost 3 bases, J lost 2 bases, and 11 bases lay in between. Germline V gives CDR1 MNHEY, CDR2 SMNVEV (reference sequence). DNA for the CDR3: TGTGCCAGCAGTTTGTCCCGCGTTCCCTACAATGAGCAGTTCTTC. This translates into CASSLSRVPYNEQFF.

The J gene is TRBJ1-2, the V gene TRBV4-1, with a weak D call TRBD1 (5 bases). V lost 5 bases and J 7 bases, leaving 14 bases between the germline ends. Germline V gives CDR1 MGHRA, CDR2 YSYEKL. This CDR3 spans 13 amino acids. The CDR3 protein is CASSFGHFSGYTF. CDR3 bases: TGCGCCAGCAGCTTCGGACACTTCTCTGGCTACACCTTC.

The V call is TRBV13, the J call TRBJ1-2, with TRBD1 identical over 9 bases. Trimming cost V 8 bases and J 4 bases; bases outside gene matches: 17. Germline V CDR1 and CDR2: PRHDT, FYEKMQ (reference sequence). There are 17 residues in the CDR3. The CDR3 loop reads CASSSSPQGAISYGYTF. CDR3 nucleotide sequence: TGTGCCAGCTCTTCGTCGCCACAGGGGGCAATATCCTATGGCTACACCTTC.

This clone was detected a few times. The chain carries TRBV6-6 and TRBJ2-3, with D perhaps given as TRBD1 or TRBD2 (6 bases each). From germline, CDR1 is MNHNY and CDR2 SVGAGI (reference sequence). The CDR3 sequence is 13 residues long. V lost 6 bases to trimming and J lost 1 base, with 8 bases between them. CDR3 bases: TGTGCCAGCAGGAGGGGGGGCACAGATACGCAGTATTTT. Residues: CASRRGGTDTQYF.